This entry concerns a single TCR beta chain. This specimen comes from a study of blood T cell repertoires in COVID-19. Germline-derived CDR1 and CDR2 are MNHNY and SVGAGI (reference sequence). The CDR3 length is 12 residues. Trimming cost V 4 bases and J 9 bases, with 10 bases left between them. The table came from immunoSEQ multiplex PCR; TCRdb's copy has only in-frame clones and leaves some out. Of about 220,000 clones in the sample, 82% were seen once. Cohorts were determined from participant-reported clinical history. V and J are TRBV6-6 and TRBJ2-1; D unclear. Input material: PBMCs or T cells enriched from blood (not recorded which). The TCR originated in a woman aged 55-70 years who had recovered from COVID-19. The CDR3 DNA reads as TGTGCCAGCAGTTCCCCATCAGGTGAGCAGTTCTTC. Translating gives CASSSPSGEQFF.